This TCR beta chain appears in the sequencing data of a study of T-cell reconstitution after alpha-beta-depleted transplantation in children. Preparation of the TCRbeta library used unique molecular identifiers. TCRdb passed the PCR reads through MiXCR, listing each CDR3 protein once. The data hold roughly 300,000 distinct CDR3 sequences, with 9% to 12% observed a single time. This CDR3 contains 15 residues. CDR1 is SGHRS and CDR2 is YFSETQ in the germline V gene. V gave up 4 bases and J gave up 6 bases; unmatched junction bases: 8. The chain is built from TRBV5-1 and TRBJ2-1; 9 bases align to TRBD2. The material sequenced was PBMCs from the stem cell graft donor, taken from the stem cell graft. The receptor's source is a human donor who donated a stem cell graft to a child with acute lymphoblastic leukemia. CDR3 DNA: TGCGCCAGCAGCCAGACTAGCGGAGCGGCCAATGAGCAGTTCTTC. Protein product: CASSQTSGAANEQFF.